These 29 T cell receptor beta chains originate from one sample sequenced in a study of shared clonotypes between healthy human individuals (dated by TCRdb to between 2020 and 2021). Receptor libraries were prepared by the immunoSEQ multiplex PCR assay. TCRdb provides this immuneACCESS table in a form limited to in-frame rearrangements. Some clones are lacking; in checked studies, under half of them reflect an unresolved V gene, and why the rest are absent is not known. This sample comprises around 980,000 clones, around three quarters of them detected only once. The ten largest clones take up 0.5% to 0.65% of the sample. Sequencing was carried out using memory CD4+ T cells from PBMCs. In light of the paper, this sample's cell subset or site label describes: CD45RA-negative fraction. These receptors were taken from a man younger than 30 in good health. Some clones in this sample may be carry-over from other donors' samples.

The chain joins TRBV2 to TRBJ2-1; D is perhaps TRBD2 (6 bases). The CDR3 runs 17 residues. Trimming removed 1 base at V and 7 bases at J, with 20 bases between. Germline CDR1 reads SNHLY; CDR2 reads FYNNEI. CDR3 nucleotides: TGTGCCAGCAGTGAAGTGGGGGGTTTCGGGAAGAGAAATGAGCAGTTCTTC. Translated, it gives CASSEVGGFGKRNEQFF.

The sample holds one count of this clone. The CDR3 spells CASSQVPGDTQYF. The CDR3 DNA sequence: TGTGCCAGCAGCCAGGTCCCGGGGGATACGCAGTATTTT. The V gene is TRBV7-2, the J gene TRBJ2-3, with D perhaps TRBD2 (5 bases). The germline V gene encodes CDR1 SGHTA and CDR2 FQGNSA. The V gene lost 5 bases and the J gene lost 6 bases, with 12 bases spanning the gap. The CDR3 has 13 residues. The full variable domain, completed using reference TRBV7-2 and TRBJ2-3, is GAGVSQSPSNKVTEKGKDVELRCDPISGHTALYWYRQSLGQGLEFLIYFQGNSAPDKSGLPSDRFSAERTGGSVSTLTIQRTQQEDSAVYLCASSQVPGDTQYFGPGTRLTVL.

The rearrangement uses TRBV9 and TRBJ2-7; 10 bases are a match to TRBD1. V dropped 3 bases and J dropped 0; count of bases not matched to a gene: 6. The CDR3 length is 16 residues. Germline CDR1 reads SGDLS; CDR2 reads YYNGEE. As DNA, the CDR3 is TGTGCCAGCAGCGCCGGGACAGGGGCCAACTCCTACGAGCAGTACTTC. Its protein is CASSAGTGANSYEQYF.

V and J are TRBV10-3 and TRBJ2-3, with D perhaps matching TRBD1 or TRBD2 (5 bases each). The CDR3 is 17 amino acids. V shed 0 bases and J shed 3 bases, with 16 bases lying between them. CDR1 ENHRY and CDR2 SYGVKD come from the germline V gene. Here the CDR3 DNA reads TGTGCCATCAGTGAGTCAATGGGGGACCTTGTGACAGATACGCAGTATTTT. It translates to CAISESMGDLVTDTQYF.

This clone was counted once. The chain recombines TRBV5-1 with TRBJ2-1; D not certain. Trimming stripped 0 bases from V and 9 bases from J, with 16 bases between. Per germline, CDR1 SGHRS and CDR2 YFSETQ. The CDR3 has 15 amino acids. CDR3 bases: TGCGCCAGCAGCTTGGCCGGGTATGGATCGGGTGAGCAGTTCTTC. The encoded protein is CASSLAGYGSGEQFF. Full variable domain (remainder filled in from reference TRBV5-1 and TRBJ2-1): KAGVTQTPRYLIKTRGQQVTLSCSPISGHRSVSWYQQTPGQGLQFLFEYFSETQRNKGNFPGRFSGRQFSNSRSEMNVSTLELGDSALYLCASSLAGYGSGEQFFGPGTRLTVL.

The chain joins TRBV5-8 to TRBJ1-5; 8 bases are a match to TRBD1. The ends lost 4 bases at V and 6 bases at J; junction bases unmatched: 9. Looked up from germline, CDR1 is SGHTS and CDR2 is YDEGEE. The length of the CDR3 is 15 residues. The CDR3 loop is CASSPTDRGSQPQHF. CDR3 nucleotides: TGTGCCAGCAGCCCTACCGACAGGGGTAGTCAGCCCCAGCATTTT.

This chain links TRBV7-9 with TRBJ2-7, with 7 bases identical to TRBD1. CDR3 length: 14 amino acids. V gave up 5 bases and J gave up 3 bases; unmatched junction bases: 7. The germline gives CDR1 SEHNR, CDR2 FQNEAQ (reference sequence). CDR3 sequence (DNA): TGTGCCAGCAGCCAAACAGGGGACGTCTACGAGCAGTACTTC. Its protein is CASSQTGDVYEQYF. Combining the CDR3 with reference TRBV7-9 and TRBJ2-7 gives the whole variable domain DTGVSQNPRHKITKRGQNVTFRCDPISEHNRLYWYRQTLGQGPEFLTYFQNEAQLEKSRLLSDRFSAERPKGSFSTLEIQRTEQGDSAMYLCASSQTGDVYEQYFGPGTRLTVT.

The V call is TRBV5-6, the J call TRBJ2-5; D ambiguous. The germline V gene encodes CDR1 SGHDT and CDR2 YYEEEE. This CDR3 contains 14 residues. The V and J ends lost 5 bases and 2 bases respectively, with 13 bases between them. The CDR3 is CASSYPELQETQYF. The CDR3 DNA reads as TGTGCCAGCAGTTACCCTGAACTTCAAGAGACCCAGTACTTC.

The J gene is TRBJ1-2, the V gene TRBV11-1, with 10 bases fitting TRBD1. V was clipped by 0 bases and J by 6 bases; unmatched bases: 7. This CDR3 region has 16 residues. Per germline, CDR1 SGHAT and CDR2 FQDESV (reference sequence). CDR3 nucleotide sequence: TGTGCCAGCAGCTTAGCGCCGGGACAGGGGACGCATGGCTACACCTTC. This encodes CASSLAPGQGTHGYTF.

For this clone: A far larger clone differs by one base, so this is likely a read error. The CDR3 does not close with the conserved phenylalanine or tryptophan, likely indicating a read error. This specimen includes other DNA sequences encoding the same CDR3. The chain is built from TRBV30 and TRBJ1-2; 7 nucleotides match TRBD1. Germline lookup yields CDR1 GTSNPN and CDR2 SVGIG (reference sequence). The CDR3 is made up of 13 amino acids. Trimming took 1 base from V and 4 from J; bases not matched to a gene: 3. The CDR3 DNA sequence: TGTGCCTGGAGTGGTCGACAGGGCTATGGCTACACCCTC. The encoded protein is CAWSGRQGYGYTL.

This clone was detected only a few times. The chain carries TRBV4-1 and TRBJ1-2; 8 positions agree with TRBD1. With V trimmed by 2 bases and J by 5 bases, 7 bases remained unmatched. Germline loops: CDR1 MGHRA, CDR2 YSYEKL. The CDR3 contains 15 residues. CDR3 DNA sequence: TGCGCCAGCAGCCAATTCATGACAGGGGATTATGGCTACACCTTC. This sequence encodes CASSQFMTGDYGYTF.

The CDR3: CASSSQVRGRTGELFF. The CDR3 DNA sequence: TGCGCCAGCAGCTCCCAGGTCAGGGGACGCACCGGGGAGCTGTTTTTT. The chain has TRBV5-1 and TRBJ2-2, with a possible D match to TRBD1 (6 bases). Germline V CDR1 and CDR2: SGHRS, YFSETQ. The V gene lost 3 bases and the J gene lost 4 bases, with 16 bases spanning the gap. The CDR3 sequence is 16 residues long. Complete variable domain (other parts from reference TRBV5-1 and TRBJ2-2): KAGVTQTPRYLIKTRGQQVTLSCSPISGHRSVSWYQQTPGQGLQFLFEYFSETQRNKGNFPGRFSGRQFSNSRSEMNVSTLELGDSALYLCASSSQVRGRTGELFFGEGSRLTVL.

There are many counts of this clone. In the same sample, other DNA sequences code for this CDR3. The chain couples TRBV7-2 to TRBJ2-5; no definite D call. V was clipped by 3 bases and J by 5 bases, with 4 bases between them. CDR1 is SGHTA, CDR2 FQGNSA, per germline. The CDR3 covers 11 residues. The CDR3 bases are TGTGCCAGCAGCTTTTCCGAGACCCAGTACTTC. This translates into CASSFSETQYF. Based on the CDR3 plus reference TRBV7-2 and TRBJ2-5, the full variable domain is GAGVSQSPSNKVTEKGKDVELRCDPISGHTALYWYRQSLGQGLEFLIYFQGNSAPDKSGLPSDRFSAERTGGSVSTLTIQRTQQEDSAVYLCASSFSETQYFGPGTRLLVL.

The chain couples TRBV5-4 to TRBJ2-5, with TRBD2 matching over 9 bases. The V segment lost 4 bases and the J segment 2 bases; nucleotides outside the gene matches: 6. The CDR3 is 15 amino acids. Per the germline V gene, CDR1 is SGHNT and CDR2 is YYREEE (reference sequence). CDR3 sequence reads: CASSGAGGRQETQYF. The CDR3 bases are TGTGCCAGCAGCGGAGCGGGGGGAAGGCAAGAGACCCAGTACTTC.

The V gene is TRBV4-1, the J gene TRBJ2-3; 14 bases align to TRBD2. Trimming cost V 4 bases and J 5 bases; bases outside gene matches: 2. Germline V gives CDR1 MGHRA, CDR2 YSYEKL. The CDR3 is 15 amino acids. The CDR3 DNA reads TGCGCCAGCAGCCTTGGGACTAGCGGGAGAGATACGCAGTATTTT. Its protein product is CASSLGTSGRDTQYF.

This clone was picked up a small number of times. Other DNA sequences from this sample encode an identical CDR3 as well. V usage is TRBV7-2 and J usage is TRBJ1-1, with 10 positions matching TRBD1. The CDR3 is 14 residues long. The V segment lost 5 bases and the J segment 4 bases; nucleotides outside the gene matches: 4. Germline lookup yields CDR1 SGHTA and CDR2 FQGNSA. The CDR3 region is CASSRDRGSTEAFF. The CDR3 region has the DNA TGTGCCAGCAGCCGGGACAGGGGATCCACTGAAGCTTTCTTT.

For the CDR3, the DNA is TGTGCCTGGAGAGCTGCAGGGATTGAGCAGTACTTC. This codes for CAWRAAGIEQYF. This chain uses TRBV30 with TRBJ2-7, with TRBD1 as a possible D gene (5 bases). There are 12 residues in the CDR3. Germline loops: CDR1 GTSNPN, CDR2 SVGIG (reference sequence). V dropped 3 bases and J dropped 7 bases, with 13 bases sitting between them.

The chain is built from TRBV11-2 and TRBJ1-1; D is undetermined. The CDR3 runs 11 residues. Germline CDR1 is SGHAT and CDR2 is FQNNGV. V lost 6 bases and J lost 8, with 10 bases in between. CDR3 loop: CASRGRGEAFF. In nucleotides, the CDR3 is TGTGCCAGCAGGGGCCGAGGGGAAGCTTTCTTT.

This chain joins TRBV19 and TRBJ1-5; no clear D gene. The germline gives CDR1 LNHDA, CDR2 SQIVND (reference sequence). V lost 6 bases to trimming and J lost 9 bases, with 18 bases between them. This CDR3 has 14 amino acids. This chain's CDR3 is CASSLREPGAPQHF. The CDR3 DNA is TGTGCCAGTAGCCTCCGGGAACCGGGTGCGCCCCAGCATTTT.

This clone occurred a few times. The chain has TRBV5-1 and TRBJ1-4, with TRBD1 identical over 9 bases. This CDR3 has 16 amino acids. Germline assignment: CDR1 SGHRS and CDR2 YFSETQ. Trimming removed 4 bases from V and 7 bases from J; junction bases left unmatched: 11. The CDR3 nucleotides read TGCGCCAGCAGCGGCGGGACAGGGCGTAATGGTGAAAAACTGTTTTTT. Protein sequence: CASSGGTGRNGEKLFF.

This chain connects TRBV18 to TRBJ1-5; possibly TRBD1 for D (6 bases). Germline CDR1 is KGHSH and CDR2 is LQKENI. CDR3 length: 17 residues. V was pared by 5 bases and J by 4 bases, with 21 bases between. CDR3 in amino acids: CASSAVQGIEGNQPQHF. CDR3 bases: TGTGCCAGCTCAGCTGTACAGGGCATCGAGGGGAATCAGCCCCAGCATTTT.

J is TRBJ2-2 and V is TRBV5-4; TRBD2 aligns across 9 bases. V lost 4 bases to trimming and J lost 5 bases; unmatched junction nucleotides: 12. This CDR3 is built from 17 residues. Germline values: CDR1 SGHNT, CDR2 YYREEE (reference sequence). DNA for the CDR3: TGTGCCAGCAGCCGCCGACTAGCGGTTGATATAACCGGGGAGCTGTTTTTT. Translating it yields CASSRRLAVDITGELFF.

The CDR3 DNA sequence: TGTGCCAGCAGGGCGGGAGGGGGAAATACGCAGTATTTT. Amino acid sequence: CASRAGGGNTQYF. V is TRBV6-1 and J is TRBJ2-3; 9 bases fit TRBD2. V shed 6 bases and J 7 bases; nucleotides not matched to a gene: 5. Germline V CDR1 and CDR2: MNHNS, SASEGT. The CDR3 runs 13 residues.

The chain employs TRBV28 and TRBJ1-2; TRBD1 aligns across 8 bases. The CDR3 loop spans 15 amino acids. CDR1 and CDR2 (germline): MDHEN, SYDVKM. V trimming: 7 bases; J trimming: 3 bases; junction bases outside the gene matches: 10. CDR3 nucleotide sequence: TGTGCCAGCACCCCCTCAGGACAGGGATACTATGGCTACACCTTC. Translated, it gives CASTPSGQGYYGYTF.

The genes are TRBV25-1 and TRBJ1-4, with 8 nucleotides matching TRBD1. The CDR3 spans 15 residues. Germline V gene sequence: CDR1 MGHDK, CDR2 SYGVNS. Trimming cost V 2 bases and J 5 bases; bases outside gene matches: 4. This CDR3 reads CASSEVSGGNEKLFF. CDR3 DNA sequence: TGTGCCAGCAGTGAAGTTTCAGGGGGCAATGAAAAACTGTTTTTT.

This sequence joins TRBV5-1 and TRBJ1-1, with D maybe TRBD1 (6 bases). Germline V gene sequence: CDR1 SGHRS, CDR2 YFSETQ. Trimming shortened V by 4 bases and J by 5 bases, and 18 bases separated the two germline ends. The CDR3 has 15 residues. The CDR3 sequence is CASSVITGGDTEAFF. The DNA for the CDR3 is TGCGCCAGCAGCGTTATTACGGGGGGCGATACTGAAGCTTTCTTT.

The J gene is TRBJ2-1, the V gene TRBV5-1; TRBD2 matches 12 bases. This CDR3 has 13 amino acids. Germline V gene sequence: CDR1 SGHRS, CDR2 YFSETQ. The ends lost 6 bases at V and 6 bases at J; junction bases unmatched: 1. The DNA of the CDR3 is TGCGCCAGCACTAGCGGGAGGGCCAATGAGCAGTTCTTC. Translating it yields CASTSGRANEQFF.

About this clone: This may come from a read error, since a much larger clone is one base off. The chain employs TRBV2 and TRBJ1-2, with D perhaps TRBD1 (5 bases). V was clipped by 6 bases and J by 3 bases, with 17 bases between them. The CDR3 runs to 15 residues. Germline lookup yields CDR1 SNHLY and CDR2 FYNNEI. This chain's CDR3 is CASRETALGDYGYTF. The CDR3 DNA follows: TGTGCCAGCAGGGAGACAGCCCTAGGCGACTATGGCTACACCTTC.

This chain joins TRBV28 and TRBJ2-1; 12 bases match TRBD2. With V trimmed by 8 bases and J by 5 bases, 10 bases remained unmatched. The CDR3 has 16 residues. Germline lookup yields CDR1 MDHEN and CDR2 SYDVKM. DNA for the CDR3: TGTGCCAGCCTTAGCACTAGCGGGAGGCTAAACAATGAGCAGTTCTTC. The encoded protein is CASLSTSGRLNNEQFF.